This record looks at one T cell receptor (beta chain) sequence and its context. This sample is part of a study of blood T cell repertoires in COVID-19. Sequencing was performed with immunoSEQ multiplex PCR; in TCRdb, only in-frame clones are kept and a portion is missing. The data hold around 30,000 clones, with under 85% observed a single time. CDR1 and CDR2 (germline): MDHEN, SYDVKM. The CDR3 has 13 amino acids. V was pared by 6 bases and J by 6 bases, with 6 bases of the junction left unmatched. Sequencing was carried out using peripheral blood. This clonotype was sampled from a woman at least 80 years old with acute or convalescent COVID-19. The chain is built from TRBV28 and TRBJ1-2, with 8 bases lining up with TRBD1. This chain's CDR3 is CASRPQGVNGYTF. The DNA for the CDR3 is TGTGCCAGCAGGCCACAGGGGGTCAATGGCTACACCTTC.